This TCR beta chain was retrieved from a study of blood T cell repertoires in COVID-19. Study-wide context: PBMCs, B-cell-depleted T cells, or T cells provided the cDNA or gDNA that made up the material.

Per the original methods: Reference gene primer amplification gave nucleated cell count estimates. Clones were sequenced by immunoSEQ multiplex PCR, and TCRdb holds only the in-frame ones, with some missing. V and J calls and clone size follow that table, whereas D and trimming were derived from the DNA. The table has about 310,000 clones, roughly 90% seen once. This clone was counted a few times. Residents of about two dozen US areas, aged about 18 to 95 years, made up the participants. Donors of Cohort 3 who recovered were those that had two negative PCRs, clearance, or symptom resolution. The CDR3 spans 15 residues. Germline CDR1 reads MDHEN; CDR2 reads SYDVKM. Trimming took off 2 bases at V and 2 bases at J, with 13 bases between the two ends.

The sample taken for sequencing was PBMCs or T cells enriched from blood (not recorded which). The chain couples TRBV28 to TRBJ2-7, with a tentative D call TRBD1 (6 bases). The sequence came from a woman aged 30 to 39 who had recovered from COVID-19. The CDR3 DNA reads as TGTGCCAGCAGTTTAAGGCAGGGGCTTCCCTACGAGCAGTACTTC. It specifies CASSLRQGLPYEQYF.